The 2 T cell receptor beta chains given below trace back to one sample, sequenced in a study of read filtering for tumor transcriptome and immune sequencing (TCRdb year 2020). The data were produced on an Illumina HiSeq 4000. The Immunoverse kit was used to build TCR libraries from 400 ng RNA, with molecular barcoded adaptors covering alpha/delta and beta/gamma chains. The public reads were reprocessed in TCRdb via fastp at Q25 and MiXCR, keeping in-frame beta chains. Each CDR3 protein gets just one entry, which takes the most common genes and DNA from the rows behind it. The sample includes roughly 130,000 distinct CDR3 sequences, with under 15% observed a single time. Of the sample, more than 9.5% falls within the top ten clones. The sample was a population of CD138-negative cells sorted from bone marrow. Per the publication, the cell subset or site label means: bone marrow mononuclear cells depleted of CD138+ plasma/myeloma cells by negative magnetic selection. The receptors stem from a donor aged 40 or over with multiple myeloma.

This clonotype was seen at least ten times. The V and J genes are TRBV2 and TRBJ1-5; TRBD1 might be the D (5 bases). The V gene lost 2 bases and the J gene lost 2 bases, with 10 bases spanning the gap. Germline V CDR1 and CDR2: SNHLY, FYNNEI. The CDR3 has 15 amino acids. The CDR3 spells CASSERGDGNQPQHF. In DNA, the CDR3 is TGTGCCAGCAGTGAAAGGGGCGACGGCAATCAGCCCCAGCATTTT.

This clonotype was seen a few times. A much more abundant neighbour one base away suggests this may be a read error. This chain uses TRBV29-1 with TRBJ2-2; a weak D match, TRBD1 (6 bases). The V gene's germline CDR1 is SQVTM and CDR2 ANQGSEA. The CDR3 consists of 12 residues. CDR3 in DNA: TGCAGCGTTGATTGGGACACCGGGGTGCTGTTTTTT. Translation gives CSVDWDTGVLFF.